Presented here are 26 T cell receptor beta chains from one specimen sequenced in a study of human T cells and chemical hapten exposure. Total RNA was isolated from unfractionated whole blood. Via MiXCR, TCRdb re-called the 5' RACE reads, giving one row per CDR3 protein. The table includes over 95,000 distinct CDR3 sequences, approximately 19% detected once. Receptors originate from a human donor in good health.

This chain's CDR3 is CASSPPQGPPRWYGYTF. CDR3 nucleotides: TGTGCCAGCAGCCCACCCCAAGGTCCGCCCCGTTGGTATGGCTACACCTTC. V and J are TRBV28 and TRBJ1-2; D is unresolved. V gave up 6 bases and J gave up 5 bases, with 25 bases separating them. CDR3 length equals 17 residues. From germline, CDR1 is MDHEN and CDR2 SYDVKM.

This clonotype was counted between two and nine times. The J gene is TRBJ2-3, the V gene TRBV28; 11 bases fit TRBD2. This CDR3 spans 17 amino acids. Trimming took 2 bases from V and 6 from J; bases not matched to a gene: 10. Germline values: CDR1 MDHEN, CDR2 SYDVKM. CDR3 bases: TGTGCCAGCAGTTTACCGGGACTAGCGGACACAGGGGATACGCAGTATTTT. Translating it yields CASSLPGLADTGDTQYF.

The rearrangement links TRBV7-8 to TRBJ2-7, with D possibly being TRBD1 (6 bases). Germline V CDR1 and CDR2: SGHVS, FQNEAQ. The CDR3 is 12 residues long. V dropped 3 bases and J dropped 4 bases, with 7 bases sitting between them. The CDR3 DNA is TGTGCCAGCAGCTTTCAGGGGTACGAGCAGTACTTC. Translating gives CASSFQGYEQYF.

This clonotype came up many times. This CDR3 reads CSAPDLLGRFF. In DNA, the CDR3 is TGCAGTGCGCCGGACCTACTCGGACGGTTCTTC. The chain recombines TRBV20-1 with TRBJ2-1; D not certain. The CDR3 is 11 residues long. The ends were cut back, 6 bases at V and 15 bases at J, with 18 bases in the middle. Per germline, CDR1 DFQATT and CDR2 SNEGSKA (reference sequence).

The chain employs TRBV7-9 and TRBJ1-1; 8 nucleotides agree with TRBD1. The CDR3 extends over 13 amino acids. V was clipped by 5 bases and J by 3 bases; unmatched bases: 2. The germline gives CDR1 SEHNR, CDR2 FQNEAQ (reference sequence). The chain's CDR3 is CASSRQGHTEAFF. Written as DNA, the CDR3 is TGTGCCAGCAGCCGACAGGGGCACACTGAAGCTTTCTTT.

A few counts support this clonotype. The chain employs TRBV11-2 and TRBJ2-4, with TRBD2 matching over 7 bases. Trimming cost V 5 bases and J 15 bases; bases outside gene matches: 13. CDR1 is SGHAT and CDR2 is FQNNGV in the germline V gene. The CDR3 runs to 13 residues. The CDR3 here is CASSRTRVEFTYF. In nucleotides, the CDR3 is TGTGCCAGCAGCCGGACTAGGGTCGAGTTCACGTACTTC.

This clonotype was seen repeatedly, ten times or more. The chain uses TRBV5-6 and TRBJ1-5; the D gene is possibly TRBD1 (5 bases). The CDR3 contains 15 residues. The V gene's germline CDR1 is SGHDT and CDR2 YYEEEE. Trimming stripped 5 bases from V and 6 bases from J, with 18 bases between. As DNA, the CDR3 is TGTGCCAGCAGTCTATGGGCAGGGCTCGCTCAGCCCCAGCATTTT. Translated: CASSLWAGLAQPQHF.

The V and J genes are TRBV6-6 and TRBJ2-3; no clear D gene. Trimming removed 4 bases from V and 2 bases from J, with 4 bases in between. CDR1 and CDR2 (germline): MNHNY, SVGAGI (reference sequence). The CDR3 is 12 residues long. CDR3 protein: CASSWDTDTQYF. CDR3 coding DNA: TGTGCCAGCAGTTGGGACACAGATACGCAGTATTTT.

The count of this clonotype is one. The chain recombines TRBV5-6 with TRBJ1-4; D remains unclear. This CDR3 has 15 residues. Germline V gives CDR1 SGHDT, CDR2 YYEEEE. Trimming stripped 0 bases from V and 1 base from J, with 7 bases between. CDR3 in DNA: TGTGCCAGCAGCTTGGATCGGGGAACTAATGAAAAACTGTTTTTT. This encodes CASSLDRGTNEKLFF.

The V and J genes are TRBV5-1 and TRBJ2-3, with D tentatively TRBD2 (6 bases). The CDR3 sequence is 15 residues long. Trimming took 1 base from V and 4 from J, leaving 13 bases between them. The germline CDR1 and CDR2 sequences are SGHRS and YFSETQ. CDR3 bases: TGCGCCAGCAGCTTGCAAGCGGGTCCTTCAGATACGCAGTATTTT. This gives the protein CASSLQAGPSDTQYF.

This clonotype was observed a handful of times. This chain uses TRBV6-6 with TRBJ2-1; TRBD2 matches at 12 bases. Germline lookup yields CDR1 MNHNY and CDR2 SVGAGI (reference sequence). The CDR3 extends over 18 amino acids. The ends lost 2 bases at V and 4 bases at J; junction bases unmatched: 9. Here the CDR3 reads CASSYPRGLAGLYNEQFF. CDR3 DNA: TGTGCCAGCAGTTACCCGAGAGGACTAGCGGGACTATACAATGAGCAGTTCTTC.

This clonotype was seen many times. This chain connects TRBV29-1 to TRBJ2-3, with no clear D. Trimming took 7 bases from V and 2 from J, leaving 13 bases between them. Germline CDR1 and CDR2: SQVTM and ANQGSEA. This CDR3 is 13 amino acids long. CDR3 loop: CSALFYSTDTQYF. The CDR3 nucleotides are TGCAGCGCCCTTTTTTACTCCACAGATACGCAGTATTTT.

This clonotype has only a few counts. The chain uses TRBV5-1 and TRBJ1-1, with no clear D. This CDR3 has 13 amino acids. Germline V gene sequence: CDR1 SGHRS, CDR2 YFSETQ. The V end was cut by 4 bases, the J end by 6 bases, with 13 bases between. The CDR3 reads CASSPPRISEAFF. The DNA of the CDR3 is TGCGCCAGCAGCCCACCCAGGATCTCTGAAGCTTTCTTT. Variable domain in full (rest from reference TRBV5-1 and TRBJ1-1): KAGVTQTPRYLIKTRGQQVTLSCSPISGHRSVSWYQQTPGQGLQFLFEYFSETQRNKGNFPGRFSGRQFSNSRSEMNVSTLELGDSALYLCASSPPRISEAFFGQGTRLTVV.

This clonotype was counted between two and nine times. The chain couples TRBV5-4 to TRBJ2-2; 7 bases are a match to TRBD1. This CDR3 is 16 amino acids long. Germline CDR1 and CDR2: SGHNT and YYREEE (reference sequence). V was clipped by 4 bases and J by 0 bases; unmatched bases: 6. For the CDR3, the DNA is TGTGCCAGCAGCACCCCGGGACAGACGAACACCGGGGAGCTGTTTTTT. Translated: CASSTPGQTNTGELFF.

The table lists this clonotype with many counts. J is TRBJ2-1 and V is TRBV3-1; no definite D call. V was shortened by 4 bases and J by 0 bases, with 10 bases between the two germline ends. The CDR3 totals 15 residues. From germline, CDR1 is LGHDT and CDR2 YNNKEL (reference sequence). In DNA, the CDR3 is TGTGCCAGCAGCCCCACGGGCCACTCCTACAATGAGCAGTTCTTC. Translated, it gives CASSPTGHSYNEQFF.

The genes are TRBV6-5 and TRBJ2-3, with D maybe TRBD2 (6 bases). Germline-derived CDR1 and CDR2 are MNHEY and SVGAGI. V lost 2 bases, J lost 1 base, and 13 bases lay in between. The CDR3 is made up of 16 amino acids. The CDR3 region has the DNA TGTGCCAGCAGTTACCCGGGACTTGGGGGCACAGATACGCAGTATTTT. Protein product: CASSYPGLGGTDTQYF.

The V call is TRBV4-1, the J call TRBJ1-6; D call uncertain. The length of the CDR3 is 13 residues. The germline gives CDR1 MGHRA, CDR2 YSYEKL. The ends were cut back, 2 bases at V and 7 bases at J, with 6 bases in the middle. DNA of the CDR3: TGCGCCAGCAGCCAATTGCCGAATTCACCCCTCCACTTT. It encodes CASSQLPNSPLHF.

This clonotype was counted a few times. This chain links TRBV29-1 with TRBJ2-3; possible D gene TRBD2, 5 bases. Trimming pared 2 bases from V and 3 bases from J, leaving 15 bases between. The CDR3 extends over 15 amino acids. The germline V gene has CDR1 SQVTM and CDR2 ANQGSEA. The CDR3 reads CSVERFVGETDTQYF. CDR3 bases: TGCAGCGTTGAACGTTTTGTGGGAGAAACAGATACGCAGTATTTT.

The gene calls are TRBV27 and TRBJ2-7; a weak D match, TRBD2 (6 bases). Germline CDR1 is MNHEY and CDR2 is SMNVEV (reference sequence). The length of the CDR3 is 13 residues. Trimming shortened V by 2 bases and J by 3 bases, and 8 bases separated the two germline ends. This chain's CDR3 is CASSLGGNYEQYF. CDR3 sequence (DNA): TGTGCCAGCAGTTTAGGGGGGAACTACGAGCAGTACTTC.

The chain is built from TRBV7-8 and TRBJ1-1, with D perhaps matching TRBD1 (5 bases). Germline values: CDR1 SGHVS, CDR2 FQNEAQ. V gave up 2 bases and J gave up 3 bases, with 7 bases separating them. The CDR3 covers 13 residues. The CDR3 loop reads CASSLSRDTEAFF. The CDR3 DNA follows: TGTGCCAGCAGCTTAAGCAGGGACACTGAAGCTTTCTTT.

The chain uses TRBV14 and TRBJ1-2, with D possibly being TRBD1 (6 bases). The CDR3 is made up of 15 amino acids. V was shortened by 0 bases and J by 5 bases, with 13 bases between the two germline ends. Germline CDR1 and CDR2: SGHDN and FVKESK. CDR3 bases: TGTGCCAGCAGCCAAGAAGGCCGGGGGCATTATGGCTACACCTTC. Encoded protein: CASSQEGRGHYGYTF. The full variable domain, its missing parts supplied by reference TRBV14 and TRBJ1-2, is EAGVTQFPSHSVIEKGQTVTLRCDPISGHDNLYWYRRVMGKEIKFLLHFVKESKQDESGMPNNRFLAERTGGTYSTLKVQPAELEDSGVYFCASSQEGRGHYGYTFGSGTRLTVV.

The chain links TRBV5-1 to TRBJ1-1; tentatively, D is TRBD1 (6 bases). The V gene's germline CDR1 is SGHRS and CDR2 YFSETQ. The length of the CDR3 is 15 residues. The V end lost 1 base, the J end lost 3 bases, and 13 bases lay between the germline ends. In DNA form, the CDR3 reads TGCGCCAGCAGCTTGAGGGGGAGGTGGGACACTGAAGCTTTCTTT. Amino acids: CASSLRGRWDTEAFF.

A few counts support this clonotype. The gene calls are TRBV27 and TRBJ2-1; D ambiguous. The V and J ends lost 0 bases and 3 bases respectively, with 15 bases between them. Germline lookup yields CDR1 MNHEY and CDR2 SMNVEV (reference sequence). The CDR3 consists of 17 residues. The CDR3 reads CASSLSALRAYYNEQFF. In DNA, the CDR3 is TGTGCCAGCAGTTTATCTGCTCTCCGGGCATACTACAATGAGCAGTTCTTC.

This clonotype was seen only a few times. V gene TRBV4-1 combines with J gene TRBJ2-1, with D tentatively TRBD2 (6 bases). The ends were cut back, 0 bases at V and 2 bases at J, with 11 bases in the middle. This CDR3 is 16 amino acids long. The V gene's germline CDR1 is MGHRA and CDR2 YSYEKL. In DNA, the CDR3 is TGCGCCAGCAGCCAAGAGTGGAGGGCCACCTACAATGAGCAGTTCTTC. Protein: CASSQEWRATYNEQFF.

The table lists this clonotype with a few counts. The chain has TRBV4-1 and TRBJ1-6; 8 nucleotides match TRBD1. The CDR3 has 16 amino acids. V shed 5 bases and J 14 bases; nucleotides not matched to a gene: 17. Germline V gene data show CDR1 as MGHRA and CDR2 as YSYEKL. CDR3: CASSEAGNRGKDTLHF. The CDR3 DNA reads TGCGCCAGCAGCGAAGCGGGAAACAGGGGGAAGGACACCCTCCACTTT.

This clonotype appeared a few times. The CDR3 DNA sequence: TGTGCCAGCAGCCAGGCGGTGAACGGACTCTACGAGCAGTACTTC. It translates to CASSQAVNGLYEQYF. V usage is TRBV3-1 and J usage is TRBJ2-7; D perhaps matches TRBD2 (5 bases). This CDR3 region has 15 residues. CDR1 and CDR2 (germline): LGHDT, YNNKEL (reference sequence). Trimming cost V 3 bases and J 3 bases, with 15 bases left between them.